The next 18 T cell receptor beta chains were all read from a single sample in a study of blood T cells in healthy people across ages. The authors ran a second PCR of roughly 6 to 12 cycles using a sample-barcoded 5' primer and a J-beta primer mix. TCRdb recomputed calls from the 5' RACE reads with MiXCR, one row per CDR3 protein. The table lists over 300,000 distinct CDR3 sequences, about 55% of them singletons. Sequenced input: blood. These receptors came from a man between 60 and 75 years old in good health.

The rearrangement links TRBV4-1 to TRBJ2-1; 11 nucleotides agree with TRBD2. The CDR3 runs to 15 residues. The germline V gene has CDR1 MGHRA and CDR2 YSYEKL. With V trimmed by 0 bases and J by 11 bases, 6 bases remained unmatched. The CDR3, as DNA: TGCGCCAGCAGCCAAGACCGATCTAGCGGGAGGAAGCAGTTCTTC. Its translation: CASSQDRSSGRKQFF.

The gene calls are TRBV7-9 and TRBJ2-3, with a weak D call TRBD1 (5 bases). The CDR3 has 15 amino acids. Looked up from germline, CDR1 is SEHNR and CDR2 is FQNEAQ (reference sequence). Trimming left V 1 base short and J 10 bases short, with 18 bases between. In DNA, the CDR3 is TGTGCCAGCAGCTTAGTCCAGGGAATTTCGGTCGCGCAGTATTTT. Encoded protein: CASSLVQGISVAQYF.

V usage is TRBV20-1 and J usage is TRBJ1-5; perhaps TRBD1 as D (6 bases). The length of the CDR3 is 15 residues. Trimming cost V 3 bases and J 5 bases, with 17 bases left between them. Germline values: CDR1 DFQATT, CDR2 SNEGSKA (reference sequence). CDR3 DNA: TGCAGTGCTAGGGGTCGGACAGCGAGGTATCAGCCCCAGCATTTT. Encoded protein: CSARGRTARYQPQHF.

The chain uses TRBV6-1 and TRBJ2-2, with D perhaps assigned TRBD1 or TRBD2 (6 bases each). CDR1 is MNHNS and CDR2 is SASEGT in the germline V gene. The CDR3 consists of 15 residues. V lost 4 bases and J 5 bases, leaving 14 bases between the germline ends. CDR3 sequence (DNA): TGTGCCAGCAGTGGAGCGCGGGGACATACCGGGGAGCTGTTTTTT. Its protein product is CASSGARGHTGELFF.

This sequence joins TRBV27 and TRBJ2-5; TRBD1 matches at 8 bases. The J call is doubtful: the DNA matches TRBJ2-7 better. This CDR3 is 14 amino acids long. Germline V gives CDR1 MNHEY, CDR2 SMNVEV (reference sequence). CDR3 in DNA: TGTGCCAGCATCCCGGACAGGGAACGAGGCGAGCAGTACTTC. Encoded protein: CASIPDRERGEQYF.

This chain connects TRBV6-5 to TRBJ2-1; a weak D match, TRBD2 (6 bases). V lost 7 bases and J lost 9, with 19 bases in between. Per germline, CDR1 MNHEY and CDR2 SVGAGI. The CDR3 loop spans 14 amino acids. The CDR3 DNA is TGTGCCAGCACCTCGAGGGTGTTGGGGGGTGAGCAGTTCTTC. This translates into CASTSRVLGGEQFF.

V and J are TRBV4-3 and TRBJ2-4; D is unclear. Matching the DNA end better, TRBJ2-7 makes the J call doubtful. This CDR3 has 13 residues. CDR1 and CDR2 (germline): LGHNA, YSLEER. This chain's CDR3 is CASSQDAPYEQYF. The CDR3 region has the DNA TGCGCCAGCAGCCAAGATGCGCCCTACGAGCAGTACTTC.

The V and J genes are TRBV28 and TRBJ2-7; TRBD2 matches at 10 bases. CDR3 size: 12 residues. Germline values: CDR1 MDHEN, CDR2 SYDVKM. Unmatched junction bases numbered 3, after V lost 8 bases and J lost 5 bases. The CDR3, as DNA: TGTGCCAGCGGGACTAGCGTCGACGAGCAGTACTTC. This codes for CASGTSVDEQYF.

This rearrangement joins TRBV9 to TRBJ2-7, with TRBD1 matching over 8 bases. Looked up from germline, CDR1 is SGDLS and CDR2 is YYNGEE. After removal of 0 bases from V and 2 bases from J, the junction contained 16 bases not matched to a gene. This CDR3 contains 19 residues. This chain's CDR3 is CASSVGGTGYERGAYEQYF. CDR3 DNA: TGTGCCAGCAGCGTAGGGGGGACAGGATACGAGAGAGGGGCCTACGAGCAGTACTTC. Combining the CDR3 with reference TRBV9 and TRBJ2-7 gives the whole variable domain DSGVTQTPKHLITATGQRVTLRCSPRSGDLSVYWYQQSLDQGLQFLIQYYNGEERAKGNILERFSAQQFPDLHSELNLSSLELGDSALYFCASSVGGTGYERGAYEQYFGPGTRLTVT.

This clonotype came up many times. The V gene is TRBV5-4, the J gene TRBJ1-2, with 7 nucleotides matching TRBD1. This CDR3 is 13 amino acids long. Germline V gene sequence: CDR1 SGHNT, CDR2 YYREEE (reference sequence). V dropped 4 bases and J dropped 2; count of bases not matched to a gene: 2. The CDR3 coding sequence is TGTGCCAGCAGCCGGGACAGCAACTATGGCTACACCTTC. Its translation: CASSRDSNYGYTF.

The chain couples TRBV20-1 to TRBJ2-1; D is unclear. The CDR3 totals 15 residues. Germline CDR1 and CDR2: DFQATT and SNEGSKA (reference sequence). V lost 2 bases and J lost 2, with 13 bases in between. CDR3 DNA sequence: TGCAGTGCTAGACCTCCGCAGCTCCCCTACAATGAGCAGTTCTTC. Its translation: CSARPPQLPYNEQFF.

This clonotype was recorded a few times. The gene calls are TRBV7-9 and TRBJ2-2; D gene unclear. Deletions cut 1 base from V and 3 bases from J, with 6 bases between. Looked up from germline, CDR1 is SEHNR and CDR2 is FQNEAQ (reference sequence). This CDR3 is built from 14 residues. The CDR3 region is CASSLEGYTGELFF. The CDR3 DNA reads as TGTGCCAGCAGCTTAGAGGGCTACACCGGGGAGCTGTTTTTT.

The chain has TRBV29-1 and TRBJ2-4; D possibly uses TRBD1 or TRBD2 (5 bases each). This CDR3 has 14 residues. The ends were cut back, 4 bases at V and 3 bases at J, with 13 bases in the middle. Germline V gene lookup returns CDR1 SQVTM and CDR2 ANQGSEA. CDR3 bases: TGCAGCGTTGCCGGGGCTACCGACAAAAACATTCAGTACTTC. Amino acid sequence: CSVAGATDKNIQYF.

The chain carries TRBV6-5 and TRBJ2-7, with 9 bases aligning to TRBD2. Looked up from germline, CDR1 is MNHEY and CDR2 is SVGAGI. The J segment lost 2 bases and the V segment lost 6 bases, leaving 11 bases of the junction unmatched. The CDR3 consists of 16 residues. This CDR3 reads CASSRTSVYSTYEQYF. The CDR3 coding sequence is TGTGCCAGCAGCCGGACTAGCGTTTACAGTACCTACGAGCAGTACTTC.

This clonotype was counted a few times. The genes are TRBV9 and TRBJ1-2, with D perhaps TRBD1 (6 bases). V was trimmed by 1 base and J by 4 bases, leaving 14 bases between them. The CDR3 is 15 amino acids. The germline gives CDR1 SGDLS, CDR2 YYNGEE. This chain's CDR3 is CASSVRSGGAYGYTF. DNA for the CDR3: TGTGCCAGCAGCGTACGAAGCGGGGGCGCCTATGGCTACACCTTC.

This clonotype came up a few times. The DNA for the CDR3 is TGTGCCAGCAGTCAAAAACCGGGACCCGCCTACGAGCAGTACTTC. Amino acid sequence: CASSQKPGPAYEQYF. The V and J genes are TRBV27 and TRBJ2-7, with D perhaps given as TRBD1 or TRBD2 (5 bases each). The V end lost 5 bases, the J end lost 2 bases, and 16 bases lay between the germline ends. CDR3 length equals 15 residues. Germline V CDR1 and CDR2: MNHEY, SMNVEV (reference sequence).

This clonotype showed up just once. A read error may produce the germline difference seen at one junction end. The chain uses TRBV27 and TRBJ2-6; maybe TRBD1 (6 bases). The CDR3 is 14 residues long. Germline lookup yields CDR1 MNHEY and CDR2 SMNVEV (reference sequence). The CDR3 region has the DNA TGTGCCAGCAGTGTATCACAGGGAACCAACGTCCTGACTTTC. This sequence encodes CASSVSQGTNVLTF.

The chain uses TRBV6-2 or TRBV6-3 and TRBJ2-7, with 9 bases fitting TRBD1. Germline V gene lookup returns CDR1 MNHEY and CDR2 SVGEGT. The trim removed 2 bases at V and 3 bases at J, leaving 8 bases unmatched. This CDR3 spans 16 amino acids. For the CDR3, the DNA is TGTGCCAGCAGTTACGCTTTCCCGGGACAGGGCTACGAGCAGTACTTC. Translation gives CASSYAFPGQGYEQYF.